This TCR beta chain appears in the sequencing data of a study of blood T cell repertoires in COVID-19. Study as a whole: Both acute and convalescent COVID-19 samples were obtained from the United States, Italy and Spain.

V shed 0 bases and J shed 2 bases, with 10 bases lying between them. The CDR3 has 15 amino acids. The germline V gene encodes CDR1 SGHNT and CDR2 YYREEE (reference sequence). As originally analysed: Amplified reference gene primers provided the basis for estimating nucleated cell counts. Sequencing used immunoSEQ multiplex PCR; TCRdb keeps in-frame clones, though not all of them. The V and J calls and clone size come from that table; D and trimming were worked out from the DNA. The sample lists approximately 130,000 clones, about 90% occurring once. This clone was seen once. Sequenced input: peripheral blood. This chain uses TRBV5-4 with TRBJ2-3; TRBD1 is a possible D gene (6 bases). This clonotype originated in a woman in her fifties or sixties who had recovered from COVID-19. The CDR3 DNA reads as TGTGCCAGCAGCTTGGGGGGGCGGAACACAGATACGCAGTATTTT. This encodes CASSLGGRNTDTQYF.